Only a few counts were recorded for the clone carrying this T cell receptor beta chain. The antigen is undetermined. This record belongs to a study of long-term antiretroviral therapy in people with HIV. Across the whole study: It was about a decade before the 2015 immediate-ART recommendation that the earliest samples were taken.

Study-level points and caveats: Clones showing expansion before ART dominated the repertoire at all time points. Absence of data on ART adherence, viral resistance or therapy changes was noted.

V lost 8 bases and J lost 0, with 10 bases in between. CDR1 is ENHRY and CDR2 is SYGVKD in the germline V gene. The CDR3 consists of 13 residues. A v3.0 immunoSEQ assay was performed at survey level. Sequencing aimed at roughly 35,000-50,000 T-cell genomes per sample. Here immunoSEQ multiplex PCR was the method, and the copy in TCRdb shows in-frame clones only, minus some. The data contain approximately 10,000 clones, over 65% of them singletons. This TCR was recovered from a man aged 35 to 55 with HIV. Sequenced here: unsorted PBMCs, sampled almost 3.2 years before starting antiretroviral therapy. The chain joins TRBV10-3 to TRBJ1-2; TRBD1 might be the D (5 bases). CDR3 DNA: TGTGCCATCGACAGAACTTCTAACTATGGCTACACCTTC. Amino acid sequence: CAIDRTSNYGYTF.